Sequencing of this TCR beta chain was carried out in a study of molecular identifiers for immune sequencing clone quantification. Study observations and caveats: Jurkat TCR RNA from one cell was spiked into 1 million or so naive cells, and it was reportedly detectable there. It was shown that clones above 20 RNA copies held over 97% of effector molecules, but under 1% in naive cells.

Germline values: CDR1 MNHEY, CDR2 SVGEGT. CDR3 length: 12 residues. V was trimmed by 8 bases and J by 5 bases, leaving 13 bases between them. Note on this clonotype: As yet, its antigen is unknown.

The authors gated naive CD8 T cells as CD8+CD4-CCR7+CD45RA+ for sorting. One entry per CDR3 protein, called by TCRdb with MiXCR from the PCR reads. The table includes about 53,000 distinct CDR3 sequences, roughly 38% detected once. Sample: naive CD8+ T cells from blood, with Jurkat cell RNA spiked in. Subset meaning: FACS-sorted CD8+CD4-CCR7+CD45RA+ naive T cells. This TCR came from a human donor in good health. Some libraries in this study had Jurkat cell RNA spiked in. V usage is TRBV6-2 or TRBV6-3 and J usage is TRBJ2-7; possible D gene TRBD2, 5 bases. CDR3 DNA: TGTGCCAGCGCCCCTTGGGAGCACGAGCAGTACTTC. This translates into CASAPWEHEQYF.